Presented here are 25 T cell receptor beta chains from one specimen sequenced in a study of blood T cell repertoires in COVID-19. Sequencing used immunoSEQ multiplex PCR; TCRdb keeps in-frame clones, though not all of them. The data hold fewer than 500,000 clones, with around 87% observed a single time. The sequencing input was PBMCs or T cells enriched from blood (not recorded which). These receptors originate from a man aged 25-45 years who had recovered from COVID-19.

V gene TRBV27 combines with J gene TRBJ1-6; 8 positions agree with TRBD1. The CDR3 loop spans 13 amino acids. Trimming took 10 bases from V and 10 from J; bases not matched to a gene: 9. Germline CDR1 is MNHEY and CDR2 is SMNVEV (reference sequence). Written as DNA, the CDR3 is TGTGCCACCTCCCAGGGGGCAGGATCACCCCTCCACTTT. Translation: CATSQGAGSPLHF.

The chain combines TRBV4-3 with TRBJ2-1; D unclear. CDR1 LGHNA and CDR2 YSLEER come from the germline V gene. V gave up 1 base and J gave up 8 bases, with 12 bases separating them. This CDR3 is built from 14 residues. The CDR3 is CASSQVKRVDEQFF. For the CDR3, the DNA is TGCGCCAGCAGCCAAGTTAAACGAGTGGATGAGCAGTTCTTC.

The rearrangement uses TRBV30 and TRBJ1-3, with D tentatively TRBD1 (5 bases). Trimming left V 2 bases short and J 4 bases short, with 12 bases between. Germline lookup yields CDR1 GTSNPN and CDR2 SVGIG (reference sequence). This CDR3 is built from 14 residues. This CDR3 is CAWSTLNRGNTIYF. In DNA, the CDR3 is TGTGCCTGGAGTACCCTGAACAGGGGAAACACCATATATTTT.

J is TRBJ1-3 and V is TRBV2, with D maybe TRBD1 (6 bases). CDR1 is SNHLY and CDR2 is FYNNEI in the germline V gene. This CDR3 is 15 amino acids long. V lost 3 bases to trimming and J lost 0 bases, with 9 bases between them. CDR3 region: CASSETDSSGNTIYF. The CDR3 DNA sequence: TGTGCCAGCAGTGAGACGGACAGCTCTGGAAACACCATATATTTT.

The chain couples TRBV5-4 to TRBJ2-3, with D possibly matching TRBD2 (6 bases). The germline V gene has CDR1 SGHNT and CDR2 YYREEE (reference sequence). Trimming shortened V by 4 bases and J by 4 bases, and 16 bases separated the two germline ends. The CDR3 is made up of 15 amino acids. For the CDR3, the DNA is TGTGCCAGCAGCAGGGACCCCGGAGGGGCAGATACGCAGTATTTT. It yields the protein CASSRDPGGADTQYF.

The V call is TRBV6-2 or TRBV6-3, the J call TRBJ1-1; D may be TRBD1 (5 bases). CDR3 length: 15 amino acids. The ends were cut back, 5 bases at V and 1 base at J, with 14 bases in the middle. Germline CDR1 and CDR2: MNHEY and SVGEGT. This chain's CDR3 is CASSRLGQPNTEAFF. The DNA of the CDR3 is TGTGCCAGCAGTAGACTAGGACAACCGAACACTGAAGCTTTCTTT.

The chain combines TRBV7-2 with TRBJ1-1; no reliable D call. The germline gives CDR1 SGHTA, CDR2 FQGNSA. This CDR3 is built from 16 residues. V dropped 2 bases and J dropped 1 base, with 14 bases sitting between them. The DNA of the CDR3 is TGTGCCAGCAGCTTACCGGTACAGAAATGGAACACTGAAGCTTTCTTT. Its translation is CASSLPVQKWNTEAFF.

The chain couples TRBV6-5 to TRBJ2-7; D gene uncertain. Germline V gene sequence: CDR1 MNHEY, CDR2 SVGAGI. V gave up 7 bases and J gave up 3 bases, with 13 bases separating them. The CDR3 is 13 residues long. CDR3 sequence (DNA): TGTGCCAGCAAATCTCCCGGGTACTACGAGCAGTACTTC. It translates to CASKSPGYYEQYF.

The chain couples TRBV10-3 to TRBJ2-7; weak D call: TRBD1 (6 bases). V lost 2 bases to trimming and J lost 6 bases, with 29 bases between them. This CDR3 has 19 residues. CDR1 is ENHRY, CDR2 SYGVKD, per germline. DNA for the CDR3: TGTGCCATCAGTGAGCTACAGGGTCCCCCGACGCGGACCCTCTTCGAGCAGTACTTC. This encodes CAISELQGPPTRTLFEQYF.

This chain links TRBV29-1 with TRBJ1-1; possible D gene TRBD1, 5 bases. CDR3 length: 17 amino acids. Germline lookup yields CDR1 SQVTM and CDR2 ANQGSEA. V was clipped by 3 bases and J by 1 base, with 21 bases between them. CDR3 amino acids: CSVDPRRTQRGNTEAFF. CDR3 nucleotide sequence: TGCAGCGTTGACCCCCGGCGAACCCAAAGGGGGAACACTGAAGCTTTCTTT.

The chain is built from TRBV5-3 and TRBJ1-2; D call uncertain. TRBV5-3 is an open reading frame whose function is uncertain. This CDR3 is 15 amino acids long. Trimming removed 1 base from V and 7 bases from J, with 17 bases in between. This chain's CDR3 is CARSLYMELICGYTF. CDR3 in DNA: TGTGCCAGAAGCTTGTATATGGAGTTGATTTGTGGCTACACCTTC.

The CDR3 DNA reads as TGCGCCAGCAGCCAAGAAGCTTCTAACTATGGCTACACCTTC. It codes for CASSQEASNYGYTF. The gene calls are TRBV4-3 and TRBJ1-2; D unclear. This CDR3 region has 14 residues. The ends were cut back, 0 bases at V and 0 bases at J, with 5 bases in the middle. From germline, CDR1 is LGHNA and CDR2 YSLEER.

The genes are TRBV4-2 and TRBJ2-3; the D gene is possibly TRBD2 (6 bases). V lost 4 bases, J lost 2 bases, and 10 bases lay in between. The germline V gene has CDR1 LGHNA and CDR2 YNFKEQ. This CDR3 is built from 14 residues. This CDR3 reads CASSLGLYTDTQYF. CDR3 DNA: TGTGCCAGCAGCCTGGGACTTTACACAGATACGCAGTATTTT.

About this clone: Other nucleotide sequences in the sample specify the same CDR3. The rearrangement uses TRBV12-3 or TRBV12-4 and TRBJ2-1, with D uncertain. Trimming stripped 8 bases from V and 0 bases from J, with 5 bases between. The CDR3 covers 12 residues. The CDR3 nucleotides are TGTGCCAGCGGCGGCTCCTACAATGAGCAGTTCTTC. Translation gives CASGGSYNEQFF.

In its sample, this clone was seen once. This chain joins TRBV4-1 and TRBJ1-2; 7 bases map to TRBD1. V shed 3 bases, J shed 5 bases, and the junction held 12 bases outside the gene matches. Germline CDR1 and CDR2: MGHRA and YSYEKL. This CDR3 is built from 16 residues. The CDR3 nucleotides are TGCGCCAGCAGCCATCCTATTGCGACAGGGTGGTATGGCTACACCTTC. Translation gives CASSHPIATGWYGYTF.

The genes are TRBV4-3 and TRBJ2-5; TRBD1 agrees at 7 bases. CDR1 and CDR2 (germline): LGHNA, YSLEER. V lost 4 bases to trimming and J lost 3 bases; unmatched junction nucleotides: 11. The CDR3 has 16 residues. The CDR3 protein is CASSLPRTGKKETQYF. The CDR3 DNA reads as TGCGCCAGCAGCCTACCTAGGACAGGAAAAAAAGAGACCCAGTACTTC.

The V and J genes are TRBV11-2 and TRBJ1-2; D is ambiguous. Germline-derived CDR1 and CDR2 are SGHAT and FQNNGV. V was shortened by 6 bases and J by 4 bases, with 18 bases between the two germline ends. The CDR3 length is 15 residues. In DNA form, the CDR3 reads TGTGCCAGCAGTTTCGGACGGTTGGGAGGCTATGGCTACACCTTC. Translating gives CASSFGRLGGYGYTF.

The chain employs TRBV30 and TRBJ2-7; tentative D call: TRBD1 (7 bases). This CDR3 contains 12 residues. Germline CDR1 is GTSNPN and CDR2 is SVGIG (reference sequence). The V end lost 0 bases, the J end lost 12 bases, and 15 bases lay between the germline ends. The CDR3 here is CAWSVQGRGAYF. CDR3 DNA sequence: TGTGCCTGGAGTGTACAGGGCAGGGGGGCGTACTTC.

For the CDR3, the DNA is TGTGCCAGCAGCTTAGCCGGCGGGTACCAAGAGACCCAGTACTTC. Translation gives CASSLAGGYQETQYF. J is TRBJ2-5 and V is TRBV7-9, with D possibly matching TRBD2 (5 bases). Trimming left V 0 bases short and J 0 bases short, with 8 bases between. The CDR3 has 15 amino acids. Germline CDR1 is SEHNR and CDR2 is FQNEAQ (reference sequence).

The CDR3 coding sequence is TGTGCCAGCAGTTACCTTGGGGGGACAGACACTGAAGCTTTCTTT. Residues: CASSYLGGTDTEAFF. This rearrangement joins TRBV6-6 to TRBJ1-1, with 7 positions matching TRBD1. Germline V gives CDR1 MNHNY, CDR2 SVGAGI (reference sequence). The trim removed 2 bases at V and 3 bases at J, leaving 6 bases unmatched. The CDR3 covers 15 residues.

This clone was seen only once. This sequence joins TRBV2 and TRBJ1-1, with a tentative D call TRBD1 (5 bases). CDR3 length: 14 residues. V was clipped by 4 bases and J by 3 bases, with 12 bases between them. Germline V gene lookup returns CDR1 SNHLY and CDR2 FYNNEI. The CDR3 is CASSVLGEDTEAFF. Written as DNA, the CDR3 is TGTGCCAGCAGTGTTTTGGGGGAGGACACTGAAGCTTTCTTT.

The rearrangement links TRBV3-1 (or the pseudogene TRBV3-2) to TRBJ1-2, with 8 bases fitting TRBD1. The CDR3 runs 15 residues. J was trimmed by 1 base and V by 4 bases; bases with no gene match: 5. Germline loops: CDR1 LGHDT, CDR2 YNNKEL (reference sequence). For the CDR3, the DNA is TGTGCCAGCAGCCCGGGACAGGCGATTAACTATGGCTACACCTTC. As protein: CASSPGQAINYGYTF.

CDR3 coding DNA: TGCGCCAGCAGACGATTCACAGGAACGGAGGGTGAAGCTTTCTTT. This translates into CASRRFTGTEGEAFF. The chain couples TRBV5-1 to TRBJ1-1; a weak D match, TRBD1 (5 bases). CDR1 and CDR2 (germline): SGHRS, YFSETQ. Trimming stripped 5 bases from V and 7 bases from J, with 21 bases between. The CDR3 loop spans 15 amino acids.

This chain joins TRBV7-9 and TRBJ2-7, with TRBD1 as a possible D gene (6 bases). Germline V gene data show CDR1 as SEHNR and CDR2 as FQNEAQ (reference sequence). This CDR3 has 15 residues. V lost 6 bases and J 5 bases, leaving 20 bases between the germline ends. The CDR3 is CASRTQGSQGNEQYF. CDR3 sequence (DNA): TGTGCCAGCAGGACACAGGGATCCCAGGGCAACGAGCAGTACTTC.

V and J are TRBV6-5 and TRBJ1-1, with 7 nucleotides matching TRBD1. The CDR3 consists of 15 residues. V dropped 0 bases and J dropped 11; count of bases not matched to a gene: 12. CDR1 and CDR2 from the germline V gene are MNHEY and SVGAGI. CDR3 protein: CASSYSSAGGLDAFF. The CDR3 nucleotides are TGTGCCAGCAGTTACTCGAGTGCAGGGGGTCTAGACGCTTTCTTT.